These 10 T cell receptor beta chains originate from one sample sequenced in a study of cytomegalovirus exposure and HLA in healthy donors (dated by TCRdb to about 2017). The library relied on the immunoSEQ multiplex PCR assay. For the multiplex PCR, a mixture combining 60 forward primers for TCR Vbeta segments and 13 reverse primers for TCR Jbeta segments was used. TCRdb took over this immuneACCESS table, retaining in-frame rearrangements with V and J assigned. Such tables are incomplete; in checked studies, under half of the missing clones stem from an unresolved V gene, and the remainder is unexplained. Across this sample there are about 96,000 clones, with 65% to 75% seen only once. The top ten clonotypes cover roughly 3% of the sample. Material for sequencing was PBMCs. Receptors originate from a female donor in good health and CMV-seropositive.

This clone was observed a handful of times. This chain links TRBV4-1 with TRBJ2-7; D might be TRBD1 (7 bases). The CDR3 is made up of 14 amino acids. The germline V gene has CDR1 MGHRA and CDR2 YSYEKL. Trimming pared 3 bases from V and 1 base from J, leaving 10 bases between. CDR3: CASSQPGGSYEQYF. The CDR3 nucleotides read TGCGCCAGCAGCCAGCCAGGGGGGTCCTACGAGCAGTACTTC.

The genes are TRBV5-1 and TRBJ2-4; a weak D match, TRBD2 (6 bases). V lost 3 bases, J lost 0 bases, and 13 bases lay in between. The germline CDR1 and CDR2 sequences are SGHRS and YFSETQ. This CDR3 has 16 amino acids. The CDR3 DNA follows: TGCGCCAGCAGCTCGGGACTGAGACTAGCCAAAAACATTCAGTACTTC. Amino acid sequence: CASSSGLRLAKNIQYF.

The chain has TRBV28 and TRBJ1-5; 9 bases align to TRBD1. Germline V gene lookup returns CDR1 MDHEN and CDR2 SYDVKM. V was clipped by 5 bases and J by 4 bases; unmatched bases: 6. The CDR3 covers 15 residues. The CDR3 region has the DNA TGTGCCAGCAGTCTTCCCGGGACAGGGAATCAGCCCCAGCATTTT. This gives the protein CASSLPGTGNQPQHF.

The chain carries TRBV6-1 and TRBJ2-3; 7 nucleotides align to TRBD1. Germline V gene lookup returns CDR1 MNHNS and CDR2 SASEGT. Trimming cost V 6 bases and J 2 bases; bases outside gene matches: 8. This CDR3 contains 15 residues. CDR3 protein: CASRSGQDHTDTQYF. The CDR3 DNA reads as TGTGCCAGCAGGTCCGGACAGGACCACACAGATACGCAGTATTTT.

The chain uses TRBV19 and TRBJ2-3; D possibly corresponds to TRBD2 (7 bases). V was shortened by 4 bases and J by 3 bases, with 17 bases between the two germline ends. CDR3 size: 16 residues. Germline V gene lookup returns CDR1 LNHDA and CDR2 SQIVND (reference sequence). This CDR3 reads CASSTRTRGGTDTQYF. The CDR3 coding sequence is TGTGCCAGTAGTACTCGGACTAGAGGGGGTACAGATACGCAGTATTTT. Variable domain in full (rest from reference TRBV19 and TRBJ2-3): DGGITQSPKYLFRKEGQNVTLSCEQNLNHDAMYWYRQDPGQGLRLIYYSQIVNDFQKGDIAEGYSVSREKKESFPLTVTSAQKNPTAFYLCASSTRTRGGTDTQYFGPGTRLTVL.

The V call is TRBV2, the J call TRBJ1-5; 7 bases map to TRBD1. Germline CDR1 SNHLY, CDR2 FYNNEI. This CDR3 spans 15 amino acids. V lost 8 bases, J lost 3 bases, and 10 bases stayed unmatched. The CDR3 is CASVPGQNFNQPQHF. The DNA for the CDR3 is TGTGCCAGCGTACCGGGACAGAATTTCAATCAGCCCCAGCATTTT.

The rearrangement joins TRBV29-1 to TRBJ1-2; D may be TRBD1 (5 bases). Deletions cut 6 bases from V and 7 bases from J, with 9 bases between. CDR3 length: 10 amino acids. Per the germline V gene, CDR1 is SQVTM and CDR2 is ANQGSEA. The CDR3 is CSVGGSGYTF. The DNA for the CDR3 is TGCAGCGTCGGGGGAAGTGGCTACACCTTC.

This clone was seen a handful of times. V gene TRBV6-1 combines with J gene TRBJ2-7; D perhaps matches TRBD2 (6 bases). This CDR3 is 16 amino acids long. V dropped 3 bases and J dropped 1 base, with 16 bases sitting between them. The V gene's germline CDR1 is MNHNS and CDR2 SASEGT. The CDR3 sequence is CASSEVWDLGSYEQYF. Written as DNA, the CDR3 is TGTGCCAGCAGTGAGGTGTGGGACTTAGGTTCCTACGAGCAGTACTTC.

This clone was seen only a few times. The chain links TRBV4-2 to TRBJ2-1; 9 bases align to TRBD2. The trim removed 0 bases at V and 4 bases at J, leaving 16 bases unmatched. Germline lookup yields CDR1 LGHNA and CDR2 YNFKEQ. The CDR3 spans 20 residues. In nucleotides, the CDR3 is TGTGCCAGCAGCCAAGATCCGGTGGCGGGGGGGCCCACCCCGTACAATGAGCAGTTCTTC. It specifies CASSQDPVAGGPTPYNEQFF.

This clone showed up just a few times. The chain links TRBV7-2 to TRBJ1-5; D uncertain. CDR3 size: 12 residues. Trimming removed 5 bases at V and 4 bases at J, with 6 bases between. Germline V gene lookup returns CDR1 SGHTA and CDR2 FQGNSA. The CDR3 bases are TGTGCCAGCAGCGTCTATAATCAGCCCCAGCATTTT. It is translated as CASSVYNQPQHF.